The next 5 T cell receptor beta chains were all read from a single sample in a study of T-cell memory formation after mild COVID-19. TCRdb passed the 5' RACE reads through MiXCR, listing each CDR3 protein once. This sample has 150,000 to 200,000 distinct CDR3 sequences; roughly 10% occur once, and the top ten carry around 3.8%. Sequenced input: PBMCs or a T cell subset sorted from them (not recorded which). These receptors originate from a man in his late teens or twenties who had mild COVID-19 (a few samples of this study predate the infection). Cell type and time point are not known.

This rearrangement joins TRBV7-2 to TRBJ2-4; D gene uncertain. The germline V gene encodes CDR1 SGHTA and CDR2 FQGNSA. V lost 2 bases and J 5 bases, leaving 7 bases between the germline ends. CDR3 length: 13 amino acids. CDR3 protein: CASSLNAENIQYF. CDR3 coding DNA: TGTGCCAGCAGCTTAAATGCGGAAAACATTCAGTACTTC. The complete variable domain, with remaining parts taken from reference TRBV7-2 and TRBJ2-4, reads GAGVSQSPSNKVTEKGKDVELRCDPISGHTALYWYRQSLGQGLEFLIYFQGNSAPDKSGLPSDRFSAERTGGSVSTLTIQRTQQEDSAVYLCASSLNAENIQYFGAGTRLSVL.

The V gene is TRBV24-1, the J gene TRBJ2-3, with 7 bases lining up with TRBD2. CDR3 size: 13 residues. Germline values: CDR1 KGHDR, CDR2 SFDVKD. Trimming at V came to 4 bases and at J to 8 bases, leaving 5 bases not matched to a gene. CDR3 DNA: TGTGCCACCAGTGACGGGGGGATCCTTACGCAGTATTTT. Protein sequence: CATSDGGILTQYF.

The chain recombines TRBV4-1 with TRBJ2-2, with 9 bases that match TRBD1. The CDR3 runs to 17 residues. CDR1 and CDR2 from the germline V gene are MGHRA and YSYEKL. J lost 6 bases, V lost 0 bases, and 8 bases had no gene match. Here the CDR3 reads CASSQDLGQGSAGELFF. The DNA for the CDR3 is TGCGCCAGCAGCCAAGATCTGGGACAGGGTTCAGCCGGGGAGCTGTTTTTT.

This clonotype has at least ten counts. The chain combines TRBV27 with TRBJ2-3, with TRBD2 as a possible D gene (6 bases). Germline V CDR1 and CDR2: MNHEY, SMNVEV (reference sequence). V lost 5 bases and J 10 bases, leaving 19 bases between the germline ends. The CDR3 length is 14 residues. As DNA, the CDR3 is TGTGCCAGCAGTGAGGGACTGGCCTCCGGATCGCAGTATTTT. Translated: CASSEGLASGSQYF.

This clonotype was counted a few times. The gene calls are TRBV10-3 and TRBJ2-3; D is uncertain. Between the trimmed V and J ends, which lost 7 bases and 1 base, there was a span of 9 bases. The germline V gene has CDR1 ENHRY and CDR2 SYGVKD. CDR3 length equals 13 residues. CDR3 amino acids: CAIKKGGTDTQYF. In nucleotides, the CDR3 is TGTGCCATCAAAAAGGGTGGCACAGATACGCAGTATTTT.